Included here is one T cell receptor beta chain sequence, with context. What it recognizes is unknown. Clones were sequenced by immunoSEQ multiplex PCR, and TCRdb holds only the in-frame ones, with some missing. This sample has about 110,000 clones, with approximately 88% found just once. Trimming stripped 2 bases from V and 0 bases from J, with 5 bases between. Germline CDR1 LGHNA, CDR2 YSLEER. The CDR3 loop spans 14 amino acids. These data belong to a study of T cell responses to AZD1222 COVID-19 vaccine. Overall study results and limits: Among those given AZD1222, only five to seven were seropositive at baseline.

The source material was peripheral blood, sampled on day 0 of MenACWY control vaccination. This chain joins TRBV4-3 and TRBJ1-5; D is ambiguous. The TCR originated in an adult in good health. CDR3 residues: CASSQSPSNQPQHF. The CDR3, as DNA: TGCGCCAGCAGCCAAAGTCCTAGCAATCAGCCCCAGCATTTT.